What follows describes a single TCR beta chain. Its antigen specificity is not known. Base qualities are not at hand, and no much larger clone is one base apart. The library was built by means of the immunoSEQ multiplex PCR assay. For most patients, genomic DNA was isolated with the Qiagen DNeasy Blood and Tissue Kit and sent frozen to Adaptive Biotechnologies for TCR sequencing. For most patients, high-throughput TCR-beta CDR3 sequencing of genomic DNA was performed by Adaptive Biotechnologies. Concerning the study's data processing: TCR sequencing data for around 20 patients were retrieved from Adaptive's ImmunoSEQ software; three other patients were processed with MiXCR and VDJtools. To correct CD4 versus CD8 sorting errors, sequences present in both subsets at a frequency ratio below 5:1 were removed. CDR3 nucleotide sequences shared between donor and recipient were removed because the origin of such sequences could not be assigned. To be classed as alloreactive, a clone needed at least 2-fold expansion over unstimulated cells and a minimum CFSE-low frequency of 0.002% (template counts) or 0.001% (read counts). Mappable clones were those detected in sequenced pre-transplant spleen, lymph node, or MLR CFSE-low populations of the donor or recipient. The cumulative frequency of alloreactive clones was calculated as a percentage of all sequences, weighted by copy number. TCRdb obtained this table from immuneACCESS and retained in-frame rearrangements with V and J assigned. These tables miss some clones; where compared with another copy, unresolved V genes account for less than half of the shortfall, and the remainder is unexplained. The V and J calls and clone size are taken from that table; D and trimming were inferred from the DNA. This sample has more than 65,000 clones in its table, and around 82% of those were observed once. The top ten constitute about 0.4% of the sample.

The data originate from a study of graft-versus-host responses after intestinal transplantation (dated by TCRdb to 2020 to 2023). For context, the study as a whole: The transplants that recipients received were multivisceral, liver-intestinal, or isolated intestinal. Every recipient was given anti-thymocyte globulin induction, followed by approximately 3 years of maintenance tacrolimus and steroids. After intestinal transplantation, graft-versus-host and host-versus-graft alloreactive T cell clones in the graft, circulation and bone marrow were tracked using bulk TCR-beta CDR3 sequencing. Alloreactive clones were identified by sequencing pre-transplant mixed lymphocyte reaction products and comparing these products with unstimulated pre-transplant donor and recipient T cells. Of the approximately 25 intestinal transplant recipients enrolled in the cohort, one of whom was a retransplant, a few patients without pretransplant specimens were excluded. A peak of at least 4% donor T cells among recipient peripheral blood mononuclear cells was the definition used for donor T cell macrochimerism. Instead of going to the commercial service, samples from a few later patients were sequenced in-house on an Illumina MiSeq and processed with MiXCR. The paper as a whole reports these results and caveats: In patients with donor T cell macrochimerism, the allografts had high GvH to HvG T cell clonal ratios. GvH clones were detected in recipient bone marrow, and some appeared earlier in ileal mucosa or blood, consistent with an intestinal mucosal origin. Peak levels of circulating GvH clones were associated with declines in HvG clones early after transplant. The relatively low number and heterogeneity of intestinal transplant patients limited the conclusions.

The label giving this sample's time point can be read as: cells obtained before transplantation from donor or recipient. CD3+CD4+ and CD3+CD8+ populations were FACS-sorted from unstimulated pre-transplant donor and recipient cells taken from spleen or lymph nodes. This clonotype was obtained from a human donor who was the organ donor for an intestinal transplant. The input for sequencing was unstimulated CD4+ T cells sorted from spleen or lymph node cells, taken before transplant.

The nucleotide sequence is TGTGCCAGCAGCTGGAGGGACAGGGGTTATTCACCCCTCCACTTT. Translated, this gives CASSWRDRGYSPLHF. This receptor chain uses TRBV5-6 and TRBJ1-6, and TRBD1 matches 10 of the central bases. Here V drops 3 bases and J drops 8 bases, and the junction holds 5 bases not matched to any gene. The CDR3 spans 15 residues, from the cysteine through the phenylalanine. The retained sequence is limited to the CDR3, 45 bases, with the frame set at the first base. Sequences SGHDT (CDR1) and YYEEEE (CDR2) are obtained from the germline V gene.